The 20 T cell receptor beta chains below all came from one sample that was sequenced in a study of beta chain features in type 1 diabetes. Isolated RNA was reverse transcribed in full, so expressed TCRB transcripts were sequenced. TCRdb keeps only in-frame clones here, not all; method: immunoSEQ multiplex PCR. The sample has around 430,000 clones, roughly 31% seen once. The source material was naive CD4+ T cells from blood. These receptors were obtained from a man aged 18 to 35 in good health.

This rearrangement joins TRBV5-6 to TRBJ2-1; D is possibly TRBD2 (5 bases). Trimming removed 4 bases at V and 9 bases at J, with 14 bases between. This CDR3 is built from 13 residues. Germline V CDR1 and CDR2: SGHDT, YYEEEE. The CDR3 sequence: CASSDGLAGEQFF. For the CDR3, the DNA is TGTGCCAGCAGCGATGGACTGGCAGGTGAGCAGTTCTTC.

The gene calls are TRBV25-1 and TRBJ2-2, with TRBD1 as a possible D gene (5 bases). V lost 5 bases to trimming and J lost 10 bases, with 20 bases between them. Germline loops: CDR1 MGHDK, CDR2 SYGVNS. The CDR3 runs 15 residues. CDR3 DNA: TGTGCCAGCAGTACTCGACGGACAAGTACAGAGGAGCTGTTTTTT. Translation: CASSTRRTSTEELFF.

This clone was seen a few times. The chain uses TRBV7-2 and TRBJ2-2; tentative D call: TRBD1 (5 bases). Trimming pared 6 bases from V and 0 bases from J, leaving 8 bases between. Germline V gene sequence: CDR1 SGHTA, CDR2 FQGNSA. CDR3 length equals 14 residues. The CDR3 loop is CASSPGSNTGELFF. CDR3 coding DNA: TGTGCCAGCAGTCCAGGGTCGAACACCGGGGAGCTGTTTTTT.

The V and J genes are TRBV27 and TRBJ2-1; D is perhaps TRBD1 (5 bases). Per the germline V gene, CDR1 is MNHEY and CDR2 is SMNVEV (reference sequence). There are 18 residues in the CDR3. V lost 5 bases and J 0 bases, leaving 20 bases between the germline ends. The CDR3: CASSLLTRTKSSYNEQFF. The CDR3 bases are TGTGCCAGCAGTCTCCTCACCCGGACAAAGAGCTCCTACAATGAGCAGTTCTTC.

The CDR3 reads CAWSVQASYQETQYF. As DNA, the CDR3 is TGTGCCTGGAGTGTACAGGCGTCGTACCAAGAGACCCAGTACTTC. The chain employs TRBV30 and TRBJ2-5; TRBD1 is a possible D gene (5 bases). The CDR3 contains 15 residues. Germline CDR1 is GTSNPN and CDR2 is SVGIG (reference sequence). Trimming pared 0 bases from V and 0 bases from J, leaving 11 bases between.

This clone was seen more than once but under ten times. The chain couples TRBV4-3 to TRBJ1-5, with 8 bases that match TRBD1. The CDR3 runs to 13 residues. J was trimmed by 6 bases and V by 3 bases; bases with no gene match: 1. Germline-derived CDR1 and CDR2 are LGHNA and YSLEER. The CDR3 DNA reads as TGCGCCAGCAGCCAGGACAGGGCTCAGCCCCAGCATTTT. It specifies CASSQDRAQPQHF.

In its sample, this clone was seen a few times. The chain links TRBV7-9 to TRBJ2-5, with 12 bases that match TRBD2. Germline assignment: CDR1 SEHNR and CDR2 FQNEAQ (reference sequence). CDR3 length: 15 residues. V shed 6 bases and J 3 bases; nucleotides not matched to a gene: 5. For the CDR3, the DNA is TGTGCCAGCAGTCGCAGACTAGCGGGAGAAGAGACCCAGTACTTC. Protein: CASSRRLAGEETQYF.

This rearrangement joins TRBV4-1 to TRBJ2-1; TRBD2 agrees at 7 bases. With 0 bases clipped from V and 3 bases from J, the junction kept 14 bases outside the gene matches. Germline-derived CDR1 and CDR2 are MGHRA and YSYEKL. This CDR3 contains 19 residues. This CDR3 is CASSQDRSPGLADYNEQFF. In DNA form, the CDR3 reads TGCGCCAGCAGCCAAGATCGATCCCCGGGCCTAGCGGACTACAATGAGCAGTTCTTC.

This clone has just a few counts. This chain links TRBV11-2 with TRBJ2-1, with 10 bases lining up with TRBD2. CDR1 is SGHAT and CDR2 is FQNNGV in the germline V gene. This CDR3 comprises 15 residues. J lost 5 bases, V lost 2 bases, and 3 bases had no gene match. In DNA form, the CDR3 reads TGTGCCAGCAGCTTAAGGGGACTAGCGAACAATGAGCAGTTCTTC. Its translation is CASSLRGLANNEQFF.

This chain connects TRBV7-3 to TRBJ1-2; 8 nucleotides agree with TRBD1. Trimming at V came to 5 bases and at J to 6 bases, leaving 5 bases not matched to a gene. This CDR3 comprises 13 residues. Germline V lookup: CDR1 SGHTA, CDR2 FQGTGA. The CDR3 reads CASSPGDRNGYTF. The CDR3 DNA follows: TGTGCCAGCAGCCCCGGGGACAGGAATGGCTACACCTTC.

The chain is built from TRBV7-2 and TRBJ1-1, with D uncertain. The CDR3 consists of 14 residues. The germline V gene has CDR1 SGHTA and CDR2 FQGNSA. V lost 5 bases and J lost 4, with 14 bases in between. CDR3 sequence reads: CASSSIGTVTEAFF. The CDR3 nucleotides are TGTGCCAGCAGCAGCATCGGTACAGTCACTGAAGCTTTCTTT.

The table lists this clone with a few counts. This sequence joins TRBV27 and TRBJ2-7; no reliable D call. The CDR3 has 12 amino acids. Germline V gives CDR1 MNHEY, CDR2 SMNVEV (reference sequence). V was clipped by 4 bases and J by 4 bases, with 8 bases between them. CDR3 coding DNA: TGTGCCAGCAGTTCCACCCCATACGAGCAGTACTTC. Translation: CASSSTPYEQYF.

A few counts support this clone. V is TRBV28 and J is TRBJ2-1; TRBD1 matches at 9 bases. This CDR3 is built from 13 residues. The junction had 5 bases not matched to a gene; V was cut back by 11 bases and J by 3 bases. The germline V gene has CDR1 MDHEN and CDR2 SYDVKM. CDR3 region: CAHRGPLYNEQFF. The CDR3 region has the DNA TGTGCCCACAGGGGGCCTCTCTACAATGAGCAGTTCTTC.

The chain links TRBV5-3 to TRBJ2-7; 8 nucleotides match TRBD1. TRBV5-3 belongs to the ORF category, with a function that is uncertain. V lost 4 bases, J lost 6 bases, and 21 bases stayed unmatched. This CDR3 contains 18 residues. CDR3 loop: CARSPGTGKYPTSGEQYF. As DNA, the CDR3 is TGTGCCAGAAGCCCCGGGACAGGTAAGTATCCTACATCGGGCGAGCAGTACTTC.

Remarks on this clone: The sample contains more than one DNA sequence encoding this CDR3. This chain joins TRBV10-3 and TRBJ2-5; D is possibly TRBD1 (5 bases). Germline CDR1 ENHRY, CDR2 SYGVKD. The CDR3 spans 14 residues. Deletions cut 9 bases from V and 2 bases from J, with 16 bases between. The CDR3 bases are TGTGCCATTTCAGGGCAGGGCGCACAAGAGACCCAGTACTTC. This sequence encodes CAISGQGAQETQYF.

This chain connects TRBV29-1 to TRBJ2-5; TRBD2 matches at 7 bases. The V gene's germline CDR1 is SQVTM and CDR2 ANQGSEA. Losses at the gene ends were 7 bases for V and 5 bases for J; bases not matched to a gene: 7. The CDR3 length is 12 residues. The CDR3 bases are TGCAGCGGGGTTACTAGCGAGGAGACCCAGTACTTC. Translated, it gives CSGVTSEETQYF.

The J gene is TRBJ1-2, the V gene TRBV30; no clear D. Trimming cost V 4 bases and J 0 bases, with 9 bases left between them. The CDR3 is 13 residues long. Germline CDR1 and CDR2: GTSNPN and SVGIG (reference sequence). DNA of the CDR3: TGTGCCTGGAACCCAATAACTAACTATGGCTACACCTTC. Protein product: CAWNPITNYGYTF.

The chain links TRBV6-5 to TRBJ2-1; TRBD1 agrees at 7 bases. The CDR3 is 16 residues long. Trimming at V came to 4 bases and at J to 0 bases, leaving 6 bases not matched to a gene. The V gene's germline CDR1 is MNHEY and CDR2 SVGAGI. The DNA for the CDR3 is TGTGCCAGCAGTTCCACCGGGACAGCCTCCTACAATGAGCAGTTCTTC. Its translation is CASSSTGTASYNEQFF.

This clone has just a few counts. V is TRBV4-3 and J is TRBJ1-2; D is ambiguous. Trimming removed 3 bases from V and 5 bases from J, with 10 bases in between. CDR1 and CDR2 from the germline V gene are LGHNA and YSLEER. The CDR3 is 13 amino acids. The DNA for the CDR3 is TGCGCCAGCAGCCATTCGGGGTTTTATGGCTACACCTTC. Translation: CASSHSGFYGYTF.

This rearrangement joins TRBV28 to TRBJ2-7; D remains ambiguous. Germline CDR1 reads MDHEN; CDR2 reads SYDVKM. V lost 7 bases and J lost 2, with 9 bases in between. The CDR3 sequence is 12 residues long. The CDR3 here is CASTGRAYEQYF. CDR3 sequence (DNA): TGTGCCAGCACCGGACGGGCCTACGAGCAGTACTTC.